This TCR beta chain was captured by sequencing in a study of breast tumors, draining lymph nodes, adjacent tissues. Findings of the study overall: Tumors had less TCR diversity than lymph nodes, more than nontumor tissue. Findings are consistent with lymph node origin and intratumoral expansion of most tumor T cells. Tumor and nontumor repertoires were significantly more similar in luminal-like than in basal-like breast cancer.

Remarks on this clonotype: Its antigen remains unknown. One base away lies a much larger clone, so this may be a sequencing read error.

Via MiXCR, TCRdb re-called the multiplex PCR reads, giving one row per CDR3 protein. The sample has approximately 230,000 distinct CDR3 sequences, less than 40% seen once. With 7 bases removed from V and 8 bases from J, the gap between germline ends came to 24 bases. In germline, CDR1 is MNHNY, CDR2 SVGAGI (reference sequence). The CDR3 sequence is 17 residues long. The lymph nodes were axillary draining lymph nodes from breast cancer patients. This sequence joins TRBV6-6 and TRBJ2-6; D perhaps matches TRBD2 (9 bases). The sequence came from a female donor with breast cancer. Some clones in this sample may be carry-over from other donors' samples. Sequencing was done on a sample of axillary lymph node tissue. The CDR3 is CASTRAGGAGGTNVLTF. In DNA, the CDR3 is TGTGCCAGCACCCGTGCAGGGGGCGCGGGGGGGACCAACGTCCTGACTTTC.